The 10 T cell receptor beta chains below all came from one sample that was sequenced in a study of naive and memory T cell subsets. The SP2 primer and nested alpha and beta constant region primers amplified ligated cDNA in four rounds. In TCRdb, the 5' RACE reads were re-called with MiXCR into one record per CDR3 protein. Here the sample spans 55,000 to 70,000 distinct CDR3 sequences, 7.2% being singletons. A UMI-containing oligonucleotide was joined by 3' ligation to the TCR cDNA template. The source of these receptors is a male donor in good health.

At least ten counts were recorded for this clonotype. V gene TRBV20-1 combines with J gene TRBJ2-7; TRBD2 matches at 8 bases. The V and J ends lost 6 bases and 3 bases, in that order; junction bases with no gene match: 16. Germline loops: CDR1 DFQATT, CDR2 SNEGSKA (reference sequence). The CDR3 runs to 16 residues. DNA of the CDR3: TGCAGTGCCGATCTCCCTAGAGCGGGGGACCTCTACGAGCAGTACTTC. As protein: CSADLPRAGDLYEQYF.

The chain links TRBV30 to TRBJ2-5, with 14 bases aligning to TRBD2. This CDR3 has 14 amino acids. Germline V gives CDR1 GTSNPN, CDR2 SVGIG (reference sequence). The J segment lost 9 bases and the V segment lost 6 bases, leaving 9 bases of the junction unmatched. The DNA for the CDR3 is TGTGCCTGCCCTGGGACTAGCGGGGGAAACCCCCAGTACTTC. This codes for CACPGTSGGNPQYF.

This clonotype was seen a handful of times. In DNA form, the CDR3 reads TGTGCCAGCAGTTACAGGGGTAGCAATCAGCCCCAGCATTTT. It specifies CASSYRGSNQPQHF. The chain is built from TRBV2 and TRBJ1-5; TRBD1 agrees at 7 bases. This CDR3 comprises 14 residues. Unmatched junction bases numbered 1, after V lost 5 bases and J lost 0 bases. CDR1 is SNHLY and CDR2 is FYNNEI in the germline V gene.

This clonotype was observed a few times. The rearrangement uses TRBV19 and TRBJ1-5; TRBD1 is a possible D gene (5 bases). V lost 10 bases, J lost 4 bases, and 14 bases lay in between. The CDR3 extends over 13 amino acids. Germline lookup yields CDR1 LNHDA and CDR2 SQIVND (reference sequence). The CDR3 DNA is TGTGCCACATCCTGGACAACAAATCAGCCCCAGCATTTT. This gives the protein CATSWTTNQPQHF.

This clonotype was observed many times. This chain links TRBV29-1 with TRBJ1-1, with D unclear. The V end was cut by 5 bases, the J end by 3 bases, with 19 bases between. The CDR3 totals 15 residues. Germline-derived CDR1 and CDR2 are SQVTM and ANQGSEA. DNA for the CDR3: TGCAGCGTTAAGGAAGAGCAAACGGAGGACACTGAAGCTTTCTTT. Protein product: CSVKEEQTEDTEAFF. Complete variable domain (other parts from reference TRBV29-1 and TRBJ1-1): SAVISQKPSRDICQRGTSLTIQCQVDSQVTMMFWYRQQPGQSLTLIATANQGSEATYESGFVIDKFPISRPNLTFSTLTVSNMSPEDSSIYLCSVKEEQTEDTEAFFGQGTRLTVV.

This clonotype was detected ten times or more. V is TRBV9 and J is TRBJ2-6, with D perhaps given as TRBD1 or TRBD2 (5 bases each). CDR1 and CDR2 from the germline V gene are SGDLS and YYNGEE. CDR3 length equals 17 residues. Trimming shortened V by 0 bases and J by 2 bases, and 12 bases separated the two germline ends. The CDR3 here is CASSVASGSTGANVLTF. In DNA, the CDR3 is TGTGCCAGCAGCGTAGCTTCAGGGAGTACTGGGGCCAACGTCCTGACTTTC. Full variable domain (outside the CDR3, taken from reference TRBV9 and TRBJ2-6): DSGVTQTPKHLITATGQRVTLRCSPRSGDLSVYWYQQSLDQGLQFLIQYYNGEERAKGNILERFSAQQFPDLHSELNLSSLELGDSALYFCASSVASGSTGANVLTFGAGSRLTVL.

The V and J genes are TRBV6-1 and TRBJ2-3; 8 bases agree with TRBD2. CDR1 MNHNS and CDR2 SASEGT come from the germline V gene. This CDR3 spans 13 amino acids. Unmatched junction bases numbered 3, after V lost 8 bases and J lost 2 bases. The CDR3 DNA reads as TGTGCCAGCGCGGGAGGACACACAGATACGCAGTATTTT. It translates to CASAGGHTDTQYF.

This sequence joins TRBV9 and TRBJ1-6, with TRBD1 matching over 8 bases. There are 15 residues in the CDR3. V lost 0 bases, J lost 7 bases, and 3 bases stayed unmatched. Germline assignment: CDR1 SGDLS and CDR2 YYNGEE. CDR3 protein: CASSVEDRENSPLHF. The DNA of the CDR3 is TGTGCCAGCAGCGTAGAGGACAGGGAAAATTCACCCCTCCACTTT.

The chain employs TRBV7-2 and TRBJ2-3; tentative D call: TRBD2 (6 bases). This CDR3 is 14 amino acids long. Germline CDR1 is SGHTA and CDR2 is FQGNSA. V was cut by 2 bases and J by 8 bases, with 14 bases left in between. Here the CDR3 DNA reads TGTGCCAGCAGCTTAAATCTTATGGGGGGTACGCAGTATTTT. It encodes CASSLNLMGGTQYF.

The table lists this clonotype with many counts. The CDR3 loop reads CASSPDRGILGSGNTIYF. In nucleotides, the CDR3 is TGTGCCAGCAGCCCGGACAGGGGTATTTTAGGATCTGGAAACACCATATATTTT. The V call is TRBV13, the J call TRBJ1-3, with 9 bases fitting TRBD1. Looked up from germline, CDR1 is PRHDT and CDR2 is FYEKMQ (reference sequence). The V segment lost 5 bases and the J segment 1 base; nucleotides outside the gene matches: 12. This CDR3 spans 18 amino acids.